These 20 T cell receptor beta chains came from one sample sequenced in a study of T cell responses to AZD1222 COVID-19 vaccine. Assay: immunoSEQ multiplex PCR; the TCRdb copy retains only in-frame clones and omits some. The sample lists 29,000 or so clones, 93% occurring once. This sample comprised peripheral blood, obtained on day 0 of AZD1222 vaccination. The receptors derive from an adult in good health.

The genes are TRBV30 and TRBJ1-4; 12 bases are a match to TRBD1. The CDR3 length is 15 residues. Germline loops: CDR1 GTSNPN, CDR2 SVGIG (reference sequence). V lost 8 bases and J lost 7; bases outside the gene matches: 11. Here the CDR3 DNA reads TGTGCCAGCCGGGACAGGGGGCCTACCCGTGAAAAACTGTTTTTT. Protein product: CASRDRGPTREKLFF.

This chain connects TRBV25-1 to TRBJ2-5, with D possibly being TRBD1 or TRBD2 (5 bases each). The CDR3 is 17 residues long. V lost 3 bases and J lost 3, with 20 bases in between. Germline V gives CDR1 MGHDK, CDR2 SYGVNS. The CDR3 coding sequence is TGTGCCAGCAGTGAGTTGAGGGGAGAGGGGCAGAAAGAGACCCAGTACTTC. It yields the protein CASSELRGEGQKETQYF. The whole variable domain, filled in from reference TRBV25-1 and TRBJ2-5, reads EADIYQTPRYLVIGTGKKITLECSQTMGHDKMYWYQQDPGMELHLIHYSYGVNSTEKGDLSSESTVSRIRTEHFPLTLESARPSHTSQYLCASSELRGEGQKETQYFGPGTRLLVL.

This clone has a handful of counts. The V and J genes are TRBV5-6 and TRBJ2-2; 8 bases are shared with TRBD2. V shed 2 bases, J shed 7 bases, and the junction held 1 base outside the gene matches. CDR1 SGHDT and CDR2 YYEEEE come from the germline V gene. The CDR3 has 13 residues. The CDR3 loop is CASSLREGGELFF. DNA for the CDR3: TGTGCCAGCAGCTTACGGGAGGGCGGGGAGCTGTTTTTT. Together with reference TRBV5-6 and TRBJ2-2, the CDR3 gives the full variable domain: DAGVTQSPTHLIKTRGQQVTLRCSPKSGHDTVSWYQQALGQGPQFIFQYYEEEERQRGNFPDRFSGHQFPNYSSELNVNALLLGDSALYLCASSLREGGELFFGEGSRLTVL.

The CDR3 loop is CASSIAGGLTDTQYF. The CDR3, as DNA: TGTGCCAGCAGCATAGCGGGGGGGTTGACAGATACGCAGTATTTT. The rearrangement uses TRBV13 and TRBJ2-3; 11 bases match TRBD2. Germline V gene lookup returns CDR1 PRHDT and CDR2 FYEKMQ (reference sequence). The length of the CDR3 is 15 residues. Trimming at V came to 5 bases and at J to 3 bases, leaving 4 bases not matched to a gene. The whole variable domain, remainder taken from reference TRBV13 and TRBJ2-3, is AAGVIQSPRHLIKEKRETATLKCYPIPRHDTVYWYQQGPGQDPQFLISFYEKMQSDKGSIPDRFSAQQFSDYHSELNMSSLELGDSALYFCASSIAGGLTDTQYFGPGTRLTVL.

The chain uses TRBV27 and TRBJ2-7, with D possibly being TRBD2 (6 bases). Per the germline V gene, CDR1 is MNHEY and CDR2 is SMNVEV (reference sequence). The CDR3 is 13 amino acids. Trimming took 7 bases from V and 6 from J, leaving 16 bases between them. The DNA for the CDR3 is TGTGCCAGCAACCCTGGCGGGGTTGGCGAGCAGTACTTC. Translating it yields CASNPGGVGEQYF.

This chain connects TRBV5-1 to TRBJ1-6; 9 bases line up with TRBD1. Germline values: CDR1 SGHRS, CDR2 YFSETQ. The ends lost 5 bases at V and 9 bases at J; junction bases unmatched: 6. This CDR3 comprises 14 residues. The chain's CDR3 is CASRPLTGGSPLHF. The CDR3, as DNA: TGCGCCAGCAGACCCCTGACAGGGGGTTCACCCCTCCACTTT. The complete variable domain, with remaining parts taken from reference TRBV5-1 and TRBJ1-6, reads KAGVTQTPRYLIKTRGQQVTLSCSPISGHRSVSWYQQTPGQGLQFLFEYFSETQRNKGNFPGRFSGRQFSNSRSEMNVSTLELGDSALYLCASRPLTGGSPLHFGNGTRLTVT.

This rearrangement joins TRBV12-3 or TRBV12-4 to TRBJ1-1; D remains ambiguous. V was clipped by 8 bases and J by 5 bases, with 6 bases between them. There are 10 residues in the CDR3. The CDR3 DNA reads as TGTGCCAGCCTGGGGACTGAAGCTTTCTTT. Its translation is CASLGTEAFF.

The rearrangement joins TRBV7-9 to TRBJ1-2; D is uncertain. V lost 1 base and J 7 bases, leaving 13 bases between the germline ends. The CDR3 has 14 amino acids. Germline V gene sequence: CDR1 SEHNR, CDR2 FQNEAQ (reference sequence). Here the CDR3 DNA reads TGTGCCAGCAGCTTAGACAGTCCGTCAGCTGGCTACACCTTC. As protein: CASSLDSPSAGYTF.

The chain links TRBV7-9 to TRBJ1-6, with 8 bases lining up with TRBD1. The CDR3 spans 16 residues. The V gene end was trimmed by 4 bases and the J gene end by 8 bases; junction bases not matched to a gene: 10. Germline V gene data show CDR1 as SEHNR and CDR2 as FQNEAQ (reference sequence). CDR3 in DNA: TGTGCCAGCAGCTCCTTAGGACAGGGAACTCATTCACCCCTCCACTTT. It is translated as CASSSLGQGTHSPLHF.

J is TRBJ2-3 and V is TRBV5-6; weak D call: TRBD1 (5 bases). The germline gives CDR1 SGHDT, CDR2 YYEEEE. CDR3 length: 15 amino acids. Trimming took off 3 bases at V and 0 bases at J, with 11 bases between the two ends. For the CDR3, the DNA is TGTGCCAGCAGCTCTGGGGCGGTAAGCACAGATACGCAGTATTTT. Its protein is CASSSGAVSTDTQYF.

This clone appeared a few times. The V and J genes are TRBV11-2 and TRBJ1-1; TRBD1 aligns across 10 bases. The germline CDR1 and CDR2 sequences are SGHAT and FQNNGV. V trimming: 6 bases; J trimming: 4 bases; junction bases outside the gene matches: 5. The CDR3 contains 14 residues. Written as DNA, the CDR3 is TGTGCCAGCAGTCTTCGACAGGGGGCCACTGAAGCTTTCTTT. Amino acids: CASSLRQGATEAFF.

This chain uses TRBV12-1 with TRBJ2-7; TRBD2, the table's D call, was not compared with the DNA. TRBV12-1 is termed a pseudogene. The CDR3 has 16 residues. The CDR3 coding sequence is TGTGCCAGCAGCTTTGTTCGAGCGGGAGGGCCTGGGGAGCAGTACTTC. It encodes CASSFVRAGGPGEQYF.

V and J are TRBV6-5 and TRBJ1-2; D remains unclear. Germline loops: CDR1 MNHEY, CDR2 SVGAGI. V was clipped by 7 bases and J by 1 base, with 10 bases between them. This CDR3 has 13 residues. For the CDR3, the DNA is TGTGCCAGCACCCTACAGTTTAACTATGGCTACACCTTC. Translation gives CASTLQFNYGYTF.

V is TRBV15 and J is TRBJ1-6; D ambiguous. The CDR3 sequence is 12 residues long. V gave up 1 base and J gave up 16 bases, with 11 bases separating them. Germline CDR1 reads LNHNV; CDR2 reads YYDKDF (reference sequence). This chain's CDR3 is CATSRGGEWLHF. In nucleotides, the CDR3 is TGTGCCACCAGCAGAGGGGGAGAGTGGCTCCACTTT. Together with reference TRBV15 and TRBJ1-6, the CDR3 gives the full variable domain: DAMVIQNPRYQVTQFGKPVTLSCSQTLNHNVMYWYQQKSSQAPKLLFHYYDKDFNNEADTPDNFQSRRPNTSFCFLDIRSPGLGDTAMYLCATSRGGEWLHFGNGTRLTVT.

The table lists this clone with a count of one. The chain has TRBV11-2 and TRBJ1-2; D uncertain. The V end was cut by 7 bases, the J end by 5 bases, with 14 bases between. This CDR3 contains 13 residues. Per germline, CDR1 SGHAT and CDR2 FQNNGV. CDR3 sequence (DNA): TGTGCCAGCACCCAAGCGGGGATATATGGCTACACCTTC. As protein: CASTQAGIYGYTF.

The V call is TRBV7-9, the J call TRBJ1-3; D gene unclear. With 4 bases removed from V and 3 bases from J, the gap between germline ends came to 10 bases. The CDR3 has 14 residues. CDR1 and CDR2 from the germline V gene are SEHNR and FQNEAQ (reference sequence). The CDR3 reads CASSSGGSGNTIYF. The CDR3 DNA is TGTGCCAGCAGCTCGGGCGGGAGTGGAAACACCATATATTTT. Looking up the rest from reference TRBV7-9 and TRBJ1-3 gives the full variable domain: DTGVSQNPRHKITKRGQNVTFRCDPISEHNRLYWYRQTLGQGPEFLTYFQNEAQLEKSRLLSDRFSAERPKGSFSTLEIQRTEQGDSAMYLCASSSGGSGNTIYFGEGSWLTVV.

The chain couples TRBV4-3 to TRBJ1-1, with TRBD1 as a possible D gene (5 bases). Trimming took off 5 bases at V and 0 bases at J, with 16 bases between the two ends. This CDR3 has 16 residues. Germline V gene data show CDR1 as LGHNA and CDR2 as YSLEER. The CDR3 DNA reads TGCGCCAGCAGCAAGGGATTTGGGGGAGTGAACACTGAAGCTTTCTTT. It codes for CASSKGFGGVNTEAFF.

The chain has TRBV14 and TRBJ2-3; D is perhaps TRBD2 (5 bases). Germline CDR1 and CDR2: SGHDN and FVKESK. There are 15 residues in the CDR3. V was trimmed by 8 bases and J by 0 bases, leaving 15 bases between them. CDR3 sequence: CASGPGVSSTDTQYF. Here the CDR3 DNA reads TGTGCCAGCGGCCCCGGGGTATCGAGCACAGATACGCAGTATTTT.

The CDR3 region has the DNA TGTGCCAGCAGTTTCGTCCCAGAATACGAGCAGTACTTC. As protein: CASSFVPEYEQYF. This chain joins TRBV12-3 or TRBV12-4 and TRBJ2-7, with unresolved D. V lost 3 bases and J lost 4, with 10 bases in between. The CDR3 length is 13 residues.

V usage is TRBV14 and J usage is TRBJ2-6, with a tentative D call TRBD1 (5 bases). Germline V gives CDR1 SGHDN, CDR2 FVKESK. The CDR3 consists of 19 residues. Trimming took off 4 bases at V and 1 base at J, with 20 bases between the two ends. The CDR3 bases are TGTGCCAGCAGCCCAAGGGTAGGTCAGGGTGCTTCTGGGGCCAACGTCCTGACTTTC. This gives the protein CASSPRVGQGASGANVLTF.